The source of this T cell receptor beta chain is a study of vaccination effects on CD4 cells after COVID-19. In the study overall: Within the ViraFEST assay, antigen-specific CD4+ T cells underwent expansion with viral peptide pools prior to sequencing.

Note on this clone: Its antigen is not identified.

The study's findings and limits: Clones of infection and vaccine origin contracted markedly late after vaccination. Early post-infection timepoints were absent, and convalescent patients were few.

Subsequent to a culture period of about nine days, CD4+ T cells were isolated. Participants received two doses of either the BNT162b2 or mRNA-1273 vaccine. Half the medium was swapped for IL-2 medium on days 3 and 7. TCRdb keeps only in-frame clones here, not all; method: immunoSEQ multiplex PCR. The table has about 73,000 clones, about 73% seen once. V lost 5 bases to trimming and J lost 3 bases; unmatched junction nucleotides: 5. The CDR3 consists of 14 residues. The material sequenced was CD4+ T cells from PBMCs cultured without peptide, taken after COVID-19 vaccination. The receptor's source is a human donor who received a COVID-19 vaccine. The chain recombines TRBV23-1 with TRBJ2-7; 9 positions agree with TRBD1. TRBV23-1 counts as an open reading frame of uncertain function. DNA of the CDR3: TGCGCCAGCAGTGACCCGGGACAGGGCTACGAGCAGTACGTC. It encodes CASSDPGQGYEQYV.